This T cell receptor (beta chain) was documented in a study of blood T cell repertoires in COVID-19. Whole-study context: Donors in the United States, Italy and Spain gave samples during acute or convalescent COVID-19.

The CDR3 contains 14 residues. The germline gives CDR1 SQVTM, CDR2 ANQGSEA. The V gene lost 0 bases and the J gene lost 8 bases, with 17 bases spanning the gap. Methods used by the authors: Estimates of nucleated cell counts were drawn from the amplification of reference gene primers. This table comes from immunoSEQ multiplex PCR, and its TCRdb copy is limited to in-frame clones, with some not included. V, J and clone size are taken as reported in that table, and D and trimming were inferred from the DNA itself. The profile shows 400,000 to 500,000 clones, approximately 90% of them singletons. The study recruited people aged about 18 to 95 years across roughly 25 US areas. Cohorts were determined from participant-reported clinical history.

The sample consisted of PBMCs or T cells enriched from blood (not recorded which). This chain joins TRBV29-1 and TRBJ2-7; a possible D gene is TRBD2 (6 bases). This sequence was found in a woman aged 18 to 35 who had been exposed to COVID-19. The CDR3 sequence: CSVEESGLEGKQYF. DNA of the CDR3: TGCAGCGTTGAAGAATCAGGGTTGGAGGGGAAGCAGTACTTC.